This TCR beta chain was documented in a study of T cell repertoires in cytomegalovirus infection (dated by TCRdb to between 2018 and 2020). Background for the entire study: Recently identified HLA-C-restricted CMV epitopes, whose presentation resists viral immunomodulation, were targeted by peptide stimulations together with well-studied HLA-B-restricted epitopes. Because public TCR beta signatures pointed to carriage of CMV infection together with the matching HLA type, the HLA type of each donor mattered for the analysis. Study-wide conclusions, independent of this receptor: The ex vivo response was dominated by HLA-C-restricted CMV-specific TCR beta clonotypes, which also provided the single most frequent clonotype in two of eight donors. Carriers of CMV infection plus the relevant HLA type were discriminated by the cumulative frequency of public TCR beta family members in the study cohort and in an independent roughly 340-donor cohort.

The CDR3 runs 16 residues from the cysteine to the phenylalanine. Only the CDR3 DNA is retained, 48 bases long and in frame from the first base. Reading the germline V gene (reference sequence) gives CDR1 SEHNR and CDR2 FQNEAQ. V was cut back by 6 bases and J by 0 bases, leaving a gap of 15 bases between them. This clonotype was seen at least ten times. Its target antigen remains unknown. One base away there is no much larger clone; base qualities are not given. The treatment or condition label, read with the paper, signifies: in vitro stimulation with specific CMV peptide epitopes to enrich CMV-specific T cells. The sample was run on an Illumina HiSeq 1500. TCRdb reprocessing: public reads trimmed at Q25 with fastp, clones called with MiXCR, in-frame beta chains kept. Rows are unified per CDR3 protein, each entry keeping the most common DNA and genes. Within this sample are fewer than 950,000 distinct CDR3 sequences, with around a third of them counted one time only. The ten largest clonotypes hold around 12% of the sample.

Sequencing used cultured CD8+ T cells from PBMCs, obtained from culture after CMV antigen stimulation. The receptor chain draws on TRBV7-9 and TRBJ2-1, and perhaps TRBD1 as D gene, on 6 matching bases. This TCR was sampled from a human donor in good health (CMV status not recorded). Some clones in this sample may be carry-over from other donors' samples. The nucleotide sequence reads TGTGCCAGCAGAAATCCGGGACACCCCTCCTACAATGAGCAGTTCTTC. Its translation is CASRNPGHPSYNEQFF.